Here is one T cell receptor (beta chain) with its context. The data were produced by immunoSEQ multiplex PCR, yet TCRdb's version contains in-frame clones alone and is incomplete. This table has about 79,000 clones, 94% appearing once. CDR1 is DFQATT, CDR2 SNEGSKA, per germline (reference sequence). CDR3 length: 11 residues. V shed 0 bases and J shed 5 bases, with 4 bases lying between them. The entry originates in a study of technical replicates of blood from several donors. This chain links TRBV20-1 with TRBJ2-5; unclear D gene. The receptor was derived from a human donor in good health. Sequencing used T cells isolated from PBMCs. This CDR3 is CSARDRETQYF. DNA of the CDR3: TGCAGTGCTAGAGATCGGGAGACCCAGTACTTC.